The clone carrying this T cell receptor (beta chain) has a count of ten or more. This specimen belongs to a study of T cells in Graves' hyperthyroidism and ophthalmopathy. Study-wide context: Peripheral blood sampling occurred at initial diagnosis, before any treatment.

Amplification yielded TCR beta CDR3 regions, with RNA transcripts as the source. When the TCR CDR3 underwent first-round RT-PCR, the HTBI primer set was used. TCRdb passed the multiplex PCR reads through MiXCR, listing each CDR3 protein once. This sample carries approximately 620,000 distinct CDR3 sequences, approximately 13% of them seen once, and the ten largest clones take 5.8%. Initially, at the first diagnosis of hyperthyroidism and before any ophthalmopathy symptoms, blood was sampled. Germline CDR1 and CDR2: MNHEY and SMNVEV (reference sequence). CDR3 length equals 14 residues. Deletions cut 5 bases from V and 2 bases from J, with 13 bases between.

Sequencing input: blood. The receptor comes from a woman in her twenties or thirties with Graves' hyperthyroidism that later progressed to Graves' ophthalmopathy. The rearrangement links TRBV27 to TRBJ2-7; D is unclear. The CDR3 region is CASSGSIPPYEQYF. CDR3 nucleotides: TGTGCCAGCAGTGGAAGTATACCTCCCTACGAGCAGTACTTC.